This T cell receptor beta chain was profiled in a study of blood T cell repertoires in COVID-19. Study in general: Samples taken during acute and convalescent COVID-19 were collected in the United States, Italy and Spain. The analysed material was cDNA or gDNA that came from T cells, B-cell-depleted T cells, or PBMCs.

Original processing notes: How many nucleated cells were present was estimated from reference gene primer amplification. The repertoire was sequenced with immunoSEQ multiplex PCR; TCRdb's copy has only in-frame clones and lacks some. V, J and clone size are taken as reported in that table, and D and trimming were inferred from the DNA itself. The sample holds some 210,000 clones; about nine tenths are singletons and the top ten take about 6.3%. The table lists this clone with a count of one. V lost 0 bases to trimming and J lost 1 base; unmatched junction nucleotides: 1. Germline V gene lookup returns CDR1 MNHEY and CDR2 SVGAGI. This CDR3 contains 15 residues.

Sequencing was performed on peripheral blood. J is TRBJ2-7 and V is TRBV6-5; 9 nucleotides line up with TRBD1. This clonotype was sampled from a man aged 55 to 70 who had recovered from COVID-19. CDR3 in amino acids: CASSYSGQGSYEQYF. CDR3 coding DNA: TGTGCCAGCAGTTACTCGGGACAGGGATCCTACGAGCAGTACTTC.